The 26 T cell receptor beta chains below were found in one sample sequenced in a study of T cells after yellow fever vaccination. TCRdb reprocessed the 5' RACE reads with MiXCR, giving one entry per CDR3 protein. In the table there are 100,000 to 150,000 distinct CDR3 sequences, about 7% of which are singletons. The sequences come from CD4+ T cells sorted from PBMCs, collected 10 days after the first yellow fever vaccination. The receptors were sampled from a young man who received the YFV17D yellow fever vaccine.

This clonotype was seen at least ten times. This chain joins TRBV18 and TRBJ1-4, with D possibly TRBD1 on 6 matching bases. Germline CDR1 reads KGHSH; CDR2 reads LQKENI. The CDR3 has 13 residues. V gave up 6 bases and J gave up 12 bases, with 17 bases separating them. CDR3: CASSNGGLEELFF. The CDR3 DNA sequence: TGTGCCAGCTCCAACGGGGGCCTCGAGGAACTGTTTTTT.

This clonotype has a count of ten or more. The chain recombines TRBV19 with TRBJ2-5; 10 bases are a match to TRBD2. After removal of 2 bases from V and 1 base from J, the junction contained 4 bases not matched to a gene. The CDR3 has 16 residues. CDR1 is LNHDA, CDR2 SQIVND, per germline (reference sequence). Here the CDR3 DNA reads TGTGCCAGTAGTATAAGGGCTAGCGGGGGCCAAGAGACCCAGTACTTC. Its translation is CASSIRASGGQETQYF.

This clonotype was counted many times. The chain carries TRBV14 and TRBJ2-1, with D perhaps TRBD2 (6 bases). V lost 5 bases and J lost 10, with 18 bases in between. From germline, CDR1 is SGHDN and CDR2 FVKESK. This CDR3 spans 14 amino acids. The CDR3 DNA reads as TGTGCCAGCAGCGAATTCTCGACTAGAATGGAGCAGTTCTTC. This codes for CASSEFSTRMEQFF.

This clonotype was seen just once. This rearrangement joins TRBV15 to TRBJ2-2; 7 nucleotides line up with TRBD1. This CDR3 region has 14 residues. V was clipped by 3 bases and J by 6 bases; unmatched bases: 4. Germline V gene sequence: CDR1 LNHNV, CDR2 YYDKDF (reference sequence). CDR3 nucleotide sequence: TGTGCCACCAGCAGTGACAGGGCGTCCGGGGAGCTGTTTTTT. It codes for CATSSDRASGELFF. The entire variable domain, with the rest obtained from reference TRBV15 and TRBJ2-2, is as follows: DAMVIQNPRYQVTQFGKPVTLSCSQTLNHNVMYWYQQKSSQAPKLLFHYYDKDFNNEADTPDNFQSRRPNTSFCFLDIRSPGLGDTAMYLCATSSDRASGELFFGEGSRLTVL.

A few counts support this clonotype. This chain connects TRBV5-4 to TRBJ2-4; 7 bases are a match to TRBD1. V was pared by 2 bases and J by 4 bases, with 3 bases of the junction left unmatched. The CDR3 length is 14 residues. The germline gives CDR1 SGHNT, CDR2 YYREEE (reference sequence). The CDR3 coding sequence is TGTGCCAGCAGCTTCCCGGGACAGAAAAACATTCAGTACTTC. It encodes CASSFPGQKNIQYF.

The V and J genes are TRBV5-1 and TRBJ1-3, with D possibly TRBD1 on 5 matching bases. CDR1 is SGHRS, CDR2 YFSETQ, per germline. V lost 1 base to trimming and J lost 5 bases, with 16 bases between them. This CDR3 has 16 amino acids. The CDR3 nucleotides are TGCGCCAGCAGCTTGACCGACAGCCAAATAAGAAACACCATATATTTT. The encoded protein is CASSLTDSQIRNTIYF.

The table lists this clonotype with many counts. The chain recombines TRBV6-1 with TRBJ2-3; possibly TRBD1 for D (5 bases). Looked up from germline, CDR1 is MNHNS and CDR2 is SASEGT. This CDR3 is built from 13 residues. Trimming pared 6 bases from V and 7 bases from J, leaving 14 bases between. The CDR3 sequence: CASRPTGAYTQYF. The DNA for the CDR3 is TGTGCCAGCAGACCAACTGGGGCGTATACGCAGTATTTT.

The genes are TRBV7-2 and TRBJ1-3; TRBD1 aligns across 7 bases. Germline V lookup: CDR1 SGHTA, CDR2 FQGNSA. The CDR3 extends over 15 amino acids. J was trimmed by 4 bases and V by 1 base; bases with no gene match: 4. CDR3 DNA: TGTGCCAGCAGCTTAGGAGGGGGCGGGGGAAACACCATATATTTT. Translating it yields CASSLGGGGGNTIYF.

With regard to this clonotype: The junction does not match germline at one end; this may be a read error. The V and J genes are TRBV14 and TRBJ1-6; D may be TRBD1 (5 bases). The CDR3 loop spans 18 amino acids. Germline CDR1 SGHDN, CDR2 FVKESK. CDR3 region: CASSQEGQWGVYDSPLHF. In DNA, the CDR3 is TGTGCCAGCAGCCAAGAGGGGCAGTGGGGGGTCTATGATTCACCCCTCCACTTT.

This clonotype was observed at least ten times. This chain uses TRBV19 with TRBJ1-5, with TRBD1 identical over 7 bases. With V trimmed by 1 base and J by 9 bases, 6 bases remained unmatched. This CDR3 is built from 14 residues. Per the germline V gene, CDR1 is LNHDA and CDR2 is SQIVND (reference sequence). This CDR3 reads CASSIGTGGRPQHF. The CDR3 nucleotides read TGTGCCAGTAGTATAGGGACAGGTGGGAGGCCCCAGCATTTT.

This clonotype was observed at least ten times. The V call is TRBV3-1, the J call TRBJ2-7; possible D gene TRBD2, 6 bases. The germline V and J ends were trimmed by 4 bases and 7 bases, with 14 bases remaining between them. Germline V CDR1 and CDR2: LGHDT, YNNKEL (reference sequence). This CDR3 is 13 amino acids long. The CDR3 DNA follows: TGTGCCAGCAGCCGGGACTCCGGTCGAGAGCAGTACTTC. Its protein product is CASSRDSGREQYF.

This clonotype was found many times. This chain links TRBV29-1 with TRBJ2-1; D not resolved. Per the germline V gene, CDR1 is SQVTM and CDR2 is ANQGSEA. Between the trimmed V and J ends, which lost 7 bases and 8 bases, there was a span of 12 bases. This CDR3 is built from 11 residues. CDR3 DNA sequence: TGCAGCGCCGGGCTGGGCGATGAGCAGTTCTTC. Translation gives CSAGLGDEQFF.

This clonotype occurred many times. The genes are TRBV5-5 and TRBJ2-4; D uncertain. Trimming left V 4 bases short and J 3 bases short, with 17 bases between. Germline CDR1 reads SGHKS; CDR2 reads YYEKEE (reference sequence). This CDR3 comprises 16 residues. CDR3 DNA: TGTGCCAGCAGCCCCGATCCCGGAAGAGACAAAAACATTCAGTACTTC. Its translation: CASSPDPGRDKNIQYF.

This clonotype has a count of ten or more. This chain uses TRBV5-1 with TRBJ2-2, with TRBD1 as a possible D gene (6 bases). Germline V gene lookup returns CDR1 SGHRS and CDR2 YFSETQ. The V end was cut by 0 bases, the J end by 1 base, with 10 bases between. The CDR3 runs 16 residues. The CDR3 sequence is CASSLDGQLNTGELFF. DNA for the CDR3: TGCGCCAGCAGCTTGGATGGACAGTTGAACACCGGGGAGCTGTTTTTT.

This clonotype occurred many times. The chain is built from TRBV5-1 and TRBJ2-7; 8 nucleotides line up with TRBD1. With 7 bases clipped from V and 3 bases from J, the junction kept 12 bases outside the gene matches. This CDR3 is 15 amino acids long. Germline loops: CDR1 SGHRS, CDR2 YFSETQ. The CDR3 bases are TGCGCCAGCCGCACAGCGGCAGGGGGCTTCTACGAGCAGTACTTC. Its protein product is CASRTAAGGFYEQYF.

This chain links TRBV6-1 with TRBJ2-2; 7 bases are shared with TRBD1. Germline V gene lookup returns CDR1 MNHNS and CDR2 SASEGT. The CDR3 contains 16 residues. Trimming took 5 bases from V and 4 from J; bases not matched to a gene: 10. The CDR3 protein is CASSPLGAGGTGELFF. The CDR3 DNA reads TGTGCCAGCAGTCCCCTTGGCGCAGGGGGCACCGGGGAGCTGTTTTTT.

This clonotype has ten or more counts. V gene TRBV5-6 combines with J gene TRBJ2-3; 8 bases fit TRBD2. The CDR3 is 14 amino acids. CDR1 and CDR2 (germline): SGHDT, YYEEEE. The trim removed 2 bases at V and 4 bases at J, leaving 3 bases unmatched. CDR3 residues: CASSLGLAADTQYF. The CDR3, as DNA: TGTGCCAGCAGCTTAGGACTAGCCGCAGATACGCAGTATTTT.

This clonotype has at least ten counts. The chain joins TRBV9 to TRBJ1-1; a weak D match, TRBD1 (6 bases). Germline V gene data show CDR1 as SGDLS and CDR2 as YYNGEE. This CDR3 contains 14 residues. The V and J ends lost 4 bases and 2 bases respectively, with 12 bases between them. The CDR3 coding sequence is TGTGCCAGCAGCCCGGGGGGGGCCAACACTGAAGCTTTCTTT. Its protein is CASSPGGANTEAFF. The full variable domain, rest sourced from reference TRBV9 and TRBJ1-1, is DSGVTQTPKHLITATGQRVTLRCSPRSGDLSVYWYQQSLDQGLQFLIQYYNGEERAKGNILERFSAQQFPDLHSELNLSSLELGDSALYFCASSPGGANTEAFFGQGTRLTVV.

This clonotype was recorded many times. The chain joins TRBV29-1 to TRBJ1-2, with TRBD1 identical over 8 bases. J gave up 2 bases and V 4 bases, and 0 bases lay outside the gene matches. Germline assignment: CDR1 SQVTM and CDR2 ANQGSEA. This CDR3 region has 12 residues. CDR3 DNA: TGCAGCGTTGGGGACAGGAACTATGGCTACACCTTC. Amino acids: CSVGDRNYGYTF.

This clonotype was counted at least ten times. The V gene is TRBV18, the J gene TRBJ2-7; 9 bases are shared with TRBD1. The V and J ends lost 6 bases and 5 bases, in that order; junction bases with no gene match: 2. The germline gives CDR1 KGHSH, CDR2 LQKENI. The CDR3 is made up of 12 amino acids. The DNA for the CDR3 is TGTGCCAGCTCCCGGGACAGGGACGAGCAGTACGTC. Protein sequence: CASSRDRDEQYV.

The sample holds many counts of this clonotype. V and J are TRBV5-6 and TRBJ2-7, with D uncertain. V shed 0 bases and J shed 1 base, with 5 bases lying between them. Germline values: CDR1 SGHDT, CDR2 YYEEEE. The CDR3 is made up of 13 amino acids. CDR3 DNA sequence: TGTGCCAGCAGCTTGGATAGGTCCTACGAGCAGTACGTC. This encodes CASSLDRSYEQYV.

In this sample, this clonotype turned up many times. This chain uses TRBV12-3 or TRBV12-4 with TRBJ1-3; D perhaps matches TRBD1 (5 bases). The CDR3 consists of 15 residues. Deletions cut 6 bases from V and 7 bases from J, with 19 bases between. For the CDR3, the DNA is TGTGCCAGCAGACCAACAGGCCTATTAGGGAACACCATATATTTT. Amino acids: CASRPTGLLGNTIYF.

This clonotype was counted between two and nine times. The V call is TRBV20-1, the J call TRBJ1-1, with 8 bases matching TRBD1. The J segment lost 5 bases and the V segment lost 2 bases, leaving 10 bases of the junction unmatched. The germline gives CDR1 DFQATT, CDR2 SNEGSKA (reference sequence). There are 15 residues in the CDR3. As DNA, the CDR3 is TGCAGTGCTAGAAATCTCCAGGGGGCTGGTACTGAAGCTTTCTTT. Protein sequence: CSARNLQGAGTEAFF.

There are many counts of this clonotype. DNA of the CDR3: TGTGCCAGCAGCCAGACTAGCGGGGGGTCTAGCACAGATACGCAGTATTTT. Protein sequence: CASSQTSGGSSTDTQYF. The chain employs TRBV6-1 and TRBJ2-3, with 13 bases aligning to TRBD2. The trim removed 6 bases at V and 0 bases at J, leaving 6 bases unmatched. The CDR3 is 17 residues long. CDR1 MNHNS and CDR2 SASEGT come from the germline V gene.

CDR3 in amino acids: CARSLGLQGYEQYF. As DNA, the CDR3 is TGTGCCAGGAGCCTTGGGCTACAGGGCTACGAGCAGTACTTC. This rearrangement joins TRBV5-3 to TRBJ2-7; D may be TRBD1 (6 bases). TRBV5-3 is annotated as an ORF whose role is uncertain. Trimming left V 8 bases short and J 3 bases short, with 18 bases between. CDR3 length equals 14 residues.

This clonotype was counted a few times. The chain carries TRBV6-5 and TRBJ2-3; tentative D call: TRBD2 (6 bases). Trimming stripped 4 bases from V and 3 bases from J, with 20 bases between. Germline V gene sequence: CDR1 MNHEY, CDR2 SVGAGI. The CDR3 runs to 17 residues. The CDR3 spells CASSSHTLARSTDTQYF. The CDR3 DNA reads as TGTGCCAGCAGTTCCCATACTCTAGCGAGATCTACAGATACGCAGTATTTT.